These T cell receptor beta chains were read from a single sample in a study of T cell responses to AZD1222 COVID-19 vaccine. The assay was immunoSEQ multiplex PCR, and TCRdb's table has in-frame clones only and misses some. The data hold 90,000 to 120,000 clones, with around 86% observed a single time. Sequencing used peripheral blood, obtained 28 days after the second dose of the MenACWY control vaccine. Receptors originate from an adult who received the MenACWY meningococcal vaccine as a control. Both conserved end residues are part of each CDR3. Fields, in order: V gene, J gene, D gene, CDR3 length, clone size, CDR3 DNA, CDR3 protein. D genes are given only for firm matches. The size field is filled for only some rows; it gives once, few, many or a size class.

V gene: TRBV19
J gene: TRBJ2-2
D gene: .
CDR3 length: 13
clone size: .
CDR3 DNA: TGTGCCAGTAGTATCCCCCACACCGGGGAGCTGTTTTTT
CDR3 protein: CASSIPHTGELFF

V gene: TRBV6-6
J gene: TRBJ2-7
D gene: .
CDR3 length: 16
clone size: .
CDR3 DNA: TGTGCCAGCAGTTACTCTAAGGGGCGGCTCTCCTACGAGCAGTACTTC
CDR3 protein: CASSYSKGRLSYEQYF

V gene: TRBV28
J gene: TRBJ2-7
D gene: .
CDR3 length: 15
clone size: .
CDR3 DNA: TGTGCCAGCAGCCGGCCCGACTTTACCCACTACGAGCAGTACTTC
CDR3 protein: CASSRPDFTHYEQYF

V gene: TRBV10-3
J gene: TRBJ2-3
D gene: .
CDR3 length: 15
clone size: .
CDR3 DNA: TGTGCCATCAGTGATAACAGGGGAGGAACAGATACGCAGTATTTT
CDR3 protein: CAISDNRGGTDTQYF

V gene: TRBV5-5
J gene: TRBJ1-5
D gene: .
CDR3 length: 14
clone size: .
CDR3 DNA: TGTGCCAGCAGCTTGGAGCAGGGCGAGCAGCCCCAGCATTTT
CDR3 protein: CASSLEQGEQPQHF

V gene: TRBV4-1
J gene: TRBJ2-7
D gene: TRBD1
CDR3 length: 14
clone size: .
CDR3 DNA: TGCGCCAGCAGCCAAGAGGGACAGGGATACGAGCAGTACTTC
CDR3 protein: CASSQEGQGYEQYF

V gene: TRBV2
J gene: TRBJ2-3
D gene: .
CDR3 length: 11
clone size: .
CDR3 DNA: TGTGCCAGTCGCGAAGGGGATACGCAGTATTTT
CDR3 protein: CASREGDTQYF

V gene: TRBV6-5
J gene: TRBJ1-1
D gene: TRBD1
CDR3 length: 13
clone size: .
CDR3 DNA: TGTGCCAGCAGTTTTGTACGGGACAGTGAAGCTTTCTTT
CDR3 protein: CASSFVRDSEAFF

V gene: TRBV5-5
J gene: TRBJ1-4
D gene: .
CDR3 length: 14
clone size: .
CDR3 DNA: TGTGCCAGCAGCTCTCAAACCCTGCCTGAAAAACTGTTTTTT
CDR3 protein: CASSSQTLPEKLFF

V gene: TRBV11-2
J gene: TRBJ2-2
D gene: .
CDR3 length: 15
clone size: .
CDR3 DNA: TGTGCCAGCAGCTTAGATGTGACCCCCACCGGGGAGCTGTTTTTT
CDR3 protein: CASSLDVTPTGELFF

V gene: TRBV4-2
J gene: TRBJ1-4
D gene: TRBD1
CDR3 length: 16
clone size: .
CDR3 DNA: TGTGCCAGCAGCCAACAACAGACAGGGGGCGGTGAAAAACTGTTTTTT
CDR3 protein: CASSQQQTGGGEKLFF

V gene: TRBV24-1
J gene: TRBJ2-3
D gene: TRBD1
CDR3 length: 17
clone size: .
CDR3 DNA: TGTGCCACCAGCGTAAGACAGGGGAAAGGGTTCACAGATACGCAGTATTTT
CDR3 protein: CATSVRQGKGFTDTQYF

V gene: TRBV4-2
J gene: TRBJ2-7
D gene: .
CDR3 length: 17
clone size: .
CDR3 DNA: TGTGCCAGCAGCCAAGCCCTTGTCGGGAGCCCACCCAACGAGCAGTACTTC
CDR3 protein: CASSQALVGSPPNEQYF

V gene: TRBV12-3/TRBV12-4
J gene: TRBJ2-7
D gene: .
CDR3 length: 13
clone size: .
CDR3 DNA: TGTGCCAGCAGTTTAAGACGGTCTTGGGAGCAGTACTTC
CDR3 protein: CASSLRRSWEQYF

V gene: TRBV13
J gene: TRBJ2-6
D gene: .
CDR3 length: 16
clone size: .
CDR3 DNA: TGTGCCAGCAGCTTAAACCTGCGCTCTGGGGCCAACGTCCTGACTTTC
CDR3 protein: CASSLNLRSGANVLTF

V gene: TRBV27
J gene: TRBJ2-2
D gene: .
CDR3 length: 15
clone size: .
CDR3 DNA: TGTGCCAGCAGTCAGCCCTCAGGGGCCACCGGGGAGCTGTTTTTT
CDR3 protein: CASSQPSGATGELFF

V gene: TRBV2
J gene: TRBJ2-2
D gene: TRBD1
CDR3 length: 16
clone size: .
CDR3 DNA: TGTGCCAGCAGCGTACGACAGGGAAGGTTCCCCGGGGAGCTGTTTTTT
CDR3 protein: CASSVRQGRFPGELFF

V gene: TRBV4-1
J gene: TRBJ1-3
D gene: .
CDR3 length: 18
clone size: once
CDR3 DNA: TGCGCCAGCAGCCAAGGGATTGGCAGGGGAGGCTCTGGAAACACCATATATTTT
CDR3 protein: CASSQGIGRGGSGNTIYF

V gene: TRBV19
J gene: TRBJ2-7
D gene: TRBD1
CDR3 length: 14
clone size: .
CDR3 DNA: TGTGCCAGTAGTGCCCCCGACAGGGGCTACGAGCAGTACTTC
CDR3 protein: CASSAPDRGYEQYF

V gene: TRBV5-4
J gene: TRBJ2-5
D gene: .
CDR3 length: 14
clone size: once
CDR3 DNA: TGTGCCAGCAGCTTGAGTGGGCGAGAAGAGACCCAGTACTTC
CDR3 protein: CASSLSGREETQYF

V gene: TRBV7-9
J gene: TRBJ2-1
D gene: .
CDR3 length: 15
clone size: .
CDR3 DNA: TGTGCCAGCAGCTTACGCGGGGCGGCCTACAATGAGCAGTTCTTC
CDR3 protein: CASSLRGAAYNEQFF

V gene: TRBV6-1
J gene: TRBJ2-7
D gene: .
CDR3 length: 15
clone size: .
CDR3 DNA: TGTGCCAGCAGTGAAACCCAGGACAGCACCTACGAGCAGTACTTC
CDR3 protein: CASSETQDSTYEQYF

V gene: TRBV30
J gene: TRBJ1-4
D gene: .
CDR3 length: 14
clone size: .
CDR3 DNA: TGTGCCTGGAGACGAGGGGGGACTAATGAAAAACTGTTTTTT
CDR3 protein: CAWRRGGTNEKLFF

V gene: TRBV9
J gene: TRBJ1-1
D gene: TRBD1
CDR3 length: 13
clone size: once
CDR3 DNA: TGTGCCAGCAGCGTAGAAGGGACAGGGTCAGCTTTCTTT
CDR3 protein: CASSVEGTGSAFF

V gene: TRBV7-2
J gene: TRBJ2-7
D gene: .
CDR3 length: 14
clone size: few
CDR3 DNA: TGTGCCAGCAGCTCCCGACAAGGCTCCTACGAGCAGTACTTC
CDR3 protein: CASSSRQGSYEQYF

V gene: TRBV7-2
J gene: TRBJ1-1
D gene: TRBD1
CDR3 length: 14
clone size: .
CDR3 DNA: TGTGCCAGCAGCCCGCGAGACAGGGGACCTGAAGCTTTCTTT
CDR3 protein: CASSPRDRGPEAFF

V gene: TRBV24-1
J gene: TRBJ2-3
D gene: TRBD2
CDR3 length: 16
clone size: .
CDR3 DNA: TGTGCCACCAGTTCCGGGACTAGCGGGGGGACAGATACGCAGTATTTT
CDR3 protein: CATSSGTSGGTDTQYF

V gene: TRBV11-3
J gene: TRBJ1-1
D gene: .
CDR3 length: 15
clone size: .
CDR3 DNA: TGTGCCAGCAGCTTGAATAGAGTCGGAGACACTGAAGCTTTCTTT
CDR3 protein: CASSLNRVGDTEAFF

V gene: TRBV19
J gene: TRBJ2-3
D gene: TRBD1
CDR3 length: 14
clone size: once
CDR3 DNA: TGTGCCAGTACCCCCGGACAGGGGATAGATACGCAGTATTTT
CDR3 protein: CASTPGQGIDTQYF

V gene: TRBV27
J gene: TRBJ2-5
D gene: TRBD1
CDR3 length: 16
clone size: .
CDR3 DNA: TGTGCCAGCAGTTCCGCCCTCCCGGGACAGGGGGCGACCCAGTACTTC
CDR3 protein: CASSSALPGQGATQYF

V gene: TRBV7-6
J gene: TRBJ2-7
D gene: .
CDR3 length: 16
clone size: .
CDR3 DNA: TGTGCCAGCAGCCCACAGGGCAGTTCGGCGCCCTACGAGCAGTACTTC
CDR3 protein: CASSPQGSSAPYEQYF

V gene: TRBV12-1
J gene: TRBJ2-1
D gene: .
CDR3 length: 14
clone size: .
CDR3 DNA: TGTGCCAGCAGCAAGGGACAGTCATACAATGAGCAGTTCTTC
CDR3 protein: CASSKGQSYNEQFF

V gene: TRBV5-5
J gene: TRBJ1-3
D gene: .
CDR3 length: 13
clone size: .
CDR3 DNA: TGTGCCAGCAGCTTGGGGACCCAGGACACCATATATTTT
CDR3 protein: CASSLGTQDTIYF

V gene: TRBV7-3
J gene: TRBJ2-2
D gene: TRBD2
CDR3 length: 16
clone size: once
CDR3 DNA: TGTGCCAGCAGCATTCAAGGCGGGGGGGCCGCCGGGGAGCTGTTTTTT
CDR3 protein: CASSIQGGGAAGELFF

V gene: TRBV5-8
J gene: TRBJ2-7
D gene: TRBD2
CDR3 length: 15
clone size: .
CDR3 DNA: TGTGCCAGCAGTCGAACTAGCGGGGGGGAATACGAGCAGTACTTC
CDR3 protein: CASSRTSGGEYEQYF